Each of the 23 T cell receptor beta chains below was sequenced from the same sample in a study of T cells in Graves' hyperthyroidism and ophthalmopathy. Using RNA transcripts as the source, TCR beta CDR3 regions were amplified. HTBI primers were the set used in a first-round RT-PCR of the TCR CDR3. TCRdb processed the multiplex PCR reads anew with MiXCR; each CDR3 protein has one entry. The top ten clones hold 4.5% to 6% of a sample with roughly 580,000 distinct CDR3 sequences, 11% to 15% of them seen once. Material: blood. These TCRs come from a woman aged 25 to 39 with Graves' hyperthyroidism that later progressed to Graves' ophthalmopathy.

As concerns this clonotype: A much more abundant neighbour one base away suggests this may be a read error. The rearrangement joins TRBV20-1 to TRBJ2-7; weak D call: TRBD1 (6 bases). V was pared by 2 bases and J by 2 bases, with 13 bases between. Per germline, CDR1 DFQATT and CDR2 SNEGSKA (reference sequence). The CDR3 length is 14 residues. CDR3 in DNA: TGCAGTGCTAGACACCGACAGGAGACCTACGAGCAGTACTTC. Protein sequence: CSARHRQETYEQYF.

This clonotype has at least ten counts. The V gene is TRBV5-5, the J gene TRBJ2-3; unclear D gene. CDR3 length: 15 residues. Germline V CDR1 and CDR2: SGHKS, YYEKEE (reference sequence). V was pared by 0 bases and J by 0 bases, with 8 bases between. The CDR3 DNA sequence: TGTGCCAGCAGCTTGGATCGACCCAGCACAGATACGCAGTATTTT. Encoded protein: CASSLDRPSTDTQYF.

The V gene is TRBV5-1, the J gene TRBJ1-2; a weak D match, TRBD1 (5 bases). V lost 4 bases to trimming and J lost 6 bases, with 13 bases between them. Germline CDR1 is SGHRS and CDR2 is YFSETQ. The CDR3 covers 13 residues. The DNA for the CDR3 is TGCGCCAGCAGCCCGGCGGGGACCGATGGCTACACCTTC. It specifies CASSPAGTDGYTF.

This clonotype was counted at least ten times. V gene TRBV27 combines with J gene TRBJ1-6, with D unresolved. The CDR3 runs 12 residues. Trimming removed 8 bases at V and 10 bases at J, with 12 bases between. CDR1 MNHEY and CDR2 SMNVEV come from the germline V gene (reference sequence). This CDR3 is CASGPWLSPLHF. The DNA of the CDR3 is TGTGCCAGCGGTCCATGGTTGTCACCCCTCCACTTT.

Concerning this clonotype: Germline is not matched at one junction end, which may reflect a read error. The J gene is TRBJ2-1, the V gene TRBV5-5; unclear D gene. CDR1 and CDR2 (germline): SGHKS, YYEKEE (reference sequence). This CDR3 is built from 12 residues. This chain's CDR3 is CASSLEGRLKVF. The CDR3 region has the DNA TGTGCCAGCAGCTTGGAAGGACGCCTTAAGGTCTTC.

This clonotype was detected many times. The chain has TRBV11-3 and TRBJ2-3; TRBD2 aligns across 9 bases. The CDR3 contains 17 residues. Germline values: CDR1 SGHNT, CDR2 YENEEA. V dropped 5 bases and J dropped 2; count of bases not matched to a gene: 11. CDR3 protein: CASSRYIAGVDTDTQYF. The CDR3, as DNA: TGTGCCAGCAGCCGGTATATAGCGGGAGTAGACACAGATACGCAGTATTTT.

This clonotype was detected a few times. The chain employs TRBV4-3 and TRBJ2-1; D uncertain. Per the germline V gene, CDR1 is LGHNA and CDR2 is YSLEER. The CDR3 runs 15 residues. V was shortened by 0 bases and J by 6 bases, with 12 bases between the two germline ends. The CDR3 DNA reads TGCGCCAGCAGCCAAGATCGAGCCACTCTCAATGAGCAGTTCTTC. Its protein is CASSQDRATLNEQFF.

With respect to this clonotype: A single base separates this from a much larger clone, so it may be a read error. This CDR3 fails to terminate in the conserved phenylalanine or tryptophan, so it likely reflects a read error. The rearrangement links TRBV20-1 to TRBJ1-1; D unresolved. This CDR3 region has 13 residues. The germline V and J ends were trimmed by 7 bases and 0 bases, with 12 bases remaining between them. Germline assignment: CDR1 DFQATT and CDR2 SNEGSKA (reference sequence). The CDR3 spells CSVPGTMNTEAFL. The CDR3 DNA follows: TGCAGTGTCCCGGGAACGATGAACACTGAAGCTTTCCTT.

The table lists this clonotype with many counts. The chain couples TRBV27 to TRBJ2-5, with a weak D call TRBD2 (6 bases). CDR1 MNHEY and CDR2 SMNVEV come from the germline V gene (reference sequence). V was shortened by 8 bases and J by 1 base, with 14 bases between the two germline ends. The CDR3 extends over 14 amino acids. The CDR3 spells CASPPHSGQETQYF. The CDR3 DNA reads as TGTGCCAGCCCCCCCCATAGCGGCCAAGAGACCCAGTACTTC.

There are many counts of this clonotype. The chain is built from TRBV12-3 or TRBV12-4 and TRBJ1-1, with D perhaps TRBD1 (6 bases). V was shortened by 2 bases and J by 8 bases, with 18 bases between the two germline ends. This CDR3 spans 15 amino acids. The CDR3 region is CASSLKGTRTPEAFF. CDR3 coding DNA: TGTGCCAGCAGTTTAAAAGGGACACGAACTCCAGAAGCTTTCTTT.

This clonotype was seen only a few times. J is TRBJ1-3 and V is TRBV7-9, with D unclear. The germline V gene encodes CDR1 SEHNR and CDR2 FQNEAQ (reference sequence). This CDR3 is 17 amino acids long. V was cut by 3 bases and J by 0 bases, with 15 bases left in between. The chain's CDR3 is CASSLVYTTSSGNTIYF. The CDR3 nucleotides read TGTGCCAGCAGCTTGGTTTATACGACGAGCTCTGGAAACACCATATATTTT. Using reference TRBV7-9 and TRBJ1-3 for the parts outside the CDR3, the full variable domain is DTGVSQNPRHKITKRGQNVTFRCDPISEHNRLYWYRQTLGQGPEFLTYFQNEAQLEKSRLLSDRFSAERPKGSFSTLEIQRTEQGDSAMYLCASSLVYTTSSGNTIYFGEGSWLTVV.

For the CDR3, the DNA is TGCAGCGTGACCGTTTACTCTGGAAACACCATATATTTT. This codes for CSVTVYSGNTIYF. V gene TRBV29-1 combines with J gene TRBJ1-3, with D uncertain. Trimming left V 6 bases short and J 0 bases short, with 9 bases between. Germline loops: CDR1 SQVTM, CDR2 ANQGSEA. CDR3 length equals 13 residues.

On this clonotype: A read error is possible here, since a much larger clone lies one base away. The rearrangement uses TRBV6-2 or TRBV6-3 and TRBJ1-1; D gene uncertain. The CDR3 is 14 residues long. Germline V lookup: CDR1 MNHEY, CDR2 SVGEGT. V lost 2 bases, J lost 2 bases, and 9 bases lay in between. CDR3 nucleotide sequence: TGTGCCAGCAGTTACAACGGACTAAACACTGAAGCTTTCTTT. Translation: CASSYNGLNTEAFF.

This clonotype was seen repeatedly, ten times or more. J is TRBJ2-7 and V is TRBV7-2; 9 nucleotides align to TRBD1. Germline CDR1 SGHTA, CDR2 FQGNSA. V was pared by 5 bases and J by 4 bases, with 21 bases of the junction left unmatched. CDR3 size: 19 residues. The CDR3 bases are TGTGCCAGCAGCCCAAAAGAGAGGGACAGGGAGTTCGGGGCTTACGAGCAGTACTTC. This gives the protein CASSPKERDREFGAYEQYF.

This clonotype was seen at least ten times. The chain employs TRBV11-2 and TRBJ1-2, with D possibly being TRBD1 (6 bases). V lost 4 bases and J lost 7, with 16 bases in between. The CDR3 has 14 amino acids. Germline CDR1 SGHAT, CDR2 FQNNGV. Here the CDR3 DNA reads TGTGCCAGCAGCTCGCGAACAGGGAGTCTTGGCTACACCTTC. This gives the protein CASSSRTGSLGYTF.

For this clonotype: A much larger clone lies one base from this, so it may be a read error. The chain uses TRBV6-1 and TRBJ2-7, with D hard to call. The V gene lost 1 base and the J gene lost 2 bases, with 9 bases spanning the gap. This CDR3 contains 14 residues. Looked up from germline, CDR1 is MNHNS and CDR2 is SASEGT. CDR3 in amino acids: CASSEGPTAYEQYF. CDR3 in DNA: TGTGCCAGCAGTGAAGGCCCAACGGCCTACGAGCAGTACTTC.

The chain is built from TRBV19 and TRBJ2-1; D is ambiguous. This CDR3 has 16 amino acids. The germline V gene encodes CDR1 LNHDA and CDR2 SQIVND (reference sequence). V was cut by 0 bases and J by 3 bases, with 12 bases left in between. The CDR3 is CASSIDSRPSYNEQFF. In DNA, the CDR3 is TGTGCCAGTAGTATAGATTCGAGACCGAGCTACAATGAGCAGTTCTTC.

This clonotype was picked up a small number of times. This chain joins TRBV28 and TRBJ2-2; D gene uncertain. The CDR3 is 13 residues long. Trimming left V 5 bases short and J 6 bases short, with 10 bases between. The germline V gene has CDR1 MDHEN and CDR2 SYDVKM. Written as DNA, the CDR3 is TGTGCCAGCAGTAAGACCTGGGCCGGGGAGCTGTTTTTT. This translates into CASSKTWAGELFF.

This clonotype has ten or more counts. This chain uses TRBV11-3 with TRBJ2-1; 11 nucleotides line up with TRBD2. Trimming removed 1 base from V and 8 bases from J; junction bases left unmatched: 10. Germline V lookup: CDR1 SGHNT, CDR2 YENEEA. This CDR3 has 17 amino acids. The CDR3 spells CASSLATSGSGLDEQFF. CDR3 coding DNA: TGTGCCAGCAGCTTAGCAACTAGCGGGAGTGGCTTGGATGAGCAGTTCTTC.

Concerning this clonotype itself: This may be a read error, as it is one base from a much larger clone. The V call is TRBV30, the J call TRBJ2-3, with 8 bases matching TRBD2. The CDR3 contains 18 residues. Per germline, CDR1 GTSNPN and CDR2 SVGIG (reference sequence). V dropped 3 bases and J dropped 3; count of bases not matched to a gene: 17. The CDR3 spells CAWRESRGLVTPTDTQYF. The DNA of the CDR3 is TGTGCCTGGAGGGAATCAAGGGGACTAGTCACTCCTACAGATACGCAGTATTTT.

This clonotype appeared many times. V and J are TRBV28 and TRBJ2-1; 12 bases align to TRBD2. Losses at the gene ends were 6 bases for V and 4 bases for J; bases not matched to a gene: 22. Germline CDR1 is MDHEN and CDR2 is SYDVKM. The CDR3 is made up of 21 amino acids. The CDR3 sequence: CASRWARTSGDSLQRYNEQFF. CDR3 sequence (DNA): TGTGCCAGCAGATGGGCCCGGACTAGCGGGGATTCCCTTCAGCGGTACAATGAGCAGTTCTTC.

CDR3 nucleotide sequence: TGTGCCAGCAGGATTGGACAGACCCCCTACGAGCAGTACTTC. The encoded protein is CASRIGQTPYEQYF. J is TRBJ2-7 and V is TRBV6-1; possible D gene TRBD1, 6 bases. Germline V gene lookup returns CDR1 MNHNS and CDR2 SASEGT. CDR3 length: 14 amino acids. V shed 6 bases and J shed 2 bases, with 14 bases lying between them.

This clonotype showed up just a few times. This chain uses TRBV5-6 with TRBJ1-6; D not certain. The CDR3 runs to 13 residues. CDR1 SGHDT and CDR2 YYEEEE come from the germline V gene. V gave up 4 bases and J gave up 16 bases, with 18 bases separating them. This CDR3 reads CASSPSSAAELHF. DNA of the CDR3: TGTGCCAGCAGCCCCAGTTCGGCGGCCGAACTCCACTTT.